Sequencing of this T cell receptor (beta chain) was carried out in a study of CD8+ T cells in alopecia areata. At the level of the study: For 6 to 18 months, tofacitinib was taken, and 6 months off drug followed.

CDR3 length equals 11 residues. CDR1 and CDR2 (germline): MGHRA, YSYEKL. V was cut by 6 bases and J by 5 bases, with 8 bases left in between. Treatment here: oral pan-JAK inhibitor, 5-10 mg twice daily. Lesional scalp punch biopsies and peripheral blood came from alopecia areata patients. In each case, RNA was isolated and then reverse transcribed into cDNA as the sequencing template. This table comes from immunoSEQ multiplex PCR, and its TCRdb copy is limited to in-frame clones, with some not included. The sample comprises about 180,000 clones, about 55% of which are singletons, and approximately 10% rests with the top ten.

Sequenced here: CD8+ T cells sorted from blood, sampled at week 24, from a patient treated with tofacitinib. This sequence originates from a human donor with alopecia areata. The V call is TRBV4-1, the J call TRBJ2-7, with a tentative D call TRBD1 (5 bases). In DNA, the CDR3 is TGCGCCAGCAGAGGGGAACACGAGCAGTACTTC. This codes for CASRGEHEQYF.